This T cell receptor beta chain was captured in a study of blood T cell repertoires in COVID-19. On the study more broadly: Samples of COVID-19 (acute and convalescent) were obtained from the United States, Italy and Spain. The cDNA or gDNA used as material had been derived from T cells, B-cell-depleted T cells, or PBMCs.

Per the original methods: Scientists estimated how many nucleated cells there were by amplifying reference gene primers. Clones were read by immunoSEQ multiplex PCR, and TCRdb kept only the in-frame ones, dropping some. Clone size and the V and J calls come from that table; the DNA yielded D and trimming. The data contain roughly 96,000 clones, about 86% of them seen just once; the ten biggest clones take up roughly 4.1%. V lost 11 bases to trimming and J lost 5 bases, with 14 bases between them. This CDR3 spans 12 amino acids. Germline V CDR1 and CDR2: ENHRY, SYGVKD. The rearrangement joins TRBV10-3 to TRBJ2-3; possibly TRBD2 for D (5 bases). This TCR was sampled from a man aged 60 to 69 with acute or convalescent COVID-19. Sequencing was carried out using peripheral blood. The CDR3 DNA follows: TGTGCCGCGCAGACTATGAAAGATACGCAGTATTTT. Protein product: CAAQTMKDTQYF.